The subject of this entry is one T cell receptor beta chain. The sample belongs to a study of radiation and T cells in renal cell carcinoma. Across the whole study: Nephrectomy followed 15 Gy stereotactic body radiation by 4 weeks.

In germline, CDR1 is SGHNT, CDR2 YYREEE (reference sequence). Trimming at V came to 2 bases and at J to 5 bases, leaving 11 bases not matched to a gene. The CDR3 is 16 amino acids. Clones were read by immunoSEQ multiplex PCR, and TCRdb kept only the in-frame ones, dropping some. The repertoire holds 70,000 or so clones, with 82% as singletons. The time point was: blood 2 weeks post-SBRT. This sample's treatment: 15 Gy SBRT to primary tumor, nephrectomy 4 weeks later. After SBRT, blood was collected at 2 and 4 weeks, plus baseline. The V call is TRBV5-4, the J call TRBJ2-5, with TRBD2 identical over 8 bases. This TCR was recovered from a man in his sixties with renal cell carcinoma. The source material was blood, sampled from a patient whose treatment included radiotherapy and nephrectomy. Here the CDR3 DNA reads TGTGCCAGCAGCTTTAGACTAGCGTCAGACCGGGAGACCCAGTACTTC. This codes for CASSFRLASDRETQYF.